The text below deals with one T cell receptor (beta chain). Its antigen remains unidentified. The data were obtained in a study of T cells in localized non-small cell lung cancer. Study-wide results and caveats: Owing to sequencing of a solitary tumor region, heterogeneity cannot be discounted. Paired adjacent lung recovered a median approximately 57 of the top 100 tumor clones.

Sequenced by immunoSEQ multiplex PCR; TCRdb stores in-frame clones only, minus some. Of approximately 100,000 clones listed, approximately 91% were seen once; the top ten hold 4.1%. CDR1 and CDR2 from the germline V gene are LGHNT and FRNRAP. V shed 1 base and J shed 4 bases, with 7 bases lying between them. The CDR3 runs to 13 residues. The sample was PBMCs, taken before any cancer treatment. V and J are TRBV12-5 and TRBJ1-1, with unresolved D. This receptor was identified in a woman aged 40-75 years with stage II squamous cell lung carcinoma. In DNA, the CDR3 is TGTGCTAGTGGTTTGGGCGGGATCACTGAAGCTTTCTTT. It yields the protein CASGLGGITEAFF.